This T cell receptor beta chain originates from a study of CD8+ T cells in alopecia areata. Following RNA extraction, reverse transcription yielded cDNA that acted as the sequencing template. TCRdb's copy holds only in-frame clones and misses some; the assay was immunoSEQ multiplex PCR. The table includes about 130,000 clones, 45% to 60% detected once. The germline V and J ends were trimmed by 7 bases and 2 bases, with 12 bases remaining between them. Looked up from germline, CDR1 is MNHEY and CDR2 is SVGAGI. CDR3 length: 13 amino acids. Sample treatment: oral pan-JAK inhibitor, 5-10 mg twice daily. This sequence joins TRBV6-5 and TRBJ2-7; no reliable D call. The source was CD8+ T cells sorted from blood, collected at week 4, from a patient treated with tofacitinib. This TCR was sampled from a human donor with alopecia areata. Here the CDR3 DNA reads TGTGCCAGCACCAACAGTACTACCTACGAGCAGTACTTC. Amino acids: CASTNSTTYEQYF.